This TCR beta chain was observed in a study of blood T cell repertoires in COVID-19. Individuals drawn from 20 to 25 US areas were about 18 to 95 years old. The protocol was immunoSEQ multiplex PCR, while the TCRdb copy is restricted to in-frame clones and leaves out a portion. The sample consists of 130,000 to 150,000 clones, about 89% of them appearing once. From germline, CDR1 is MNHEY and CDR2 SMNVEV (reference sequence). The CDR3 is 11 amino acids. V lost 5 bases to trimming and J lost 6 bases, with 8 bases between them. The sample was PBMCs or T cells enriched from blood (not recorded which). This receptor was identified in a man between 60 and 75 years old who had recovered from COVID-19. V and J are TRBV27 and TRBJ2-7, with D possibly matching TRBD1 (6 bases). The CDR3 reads CASSQGFEQYF. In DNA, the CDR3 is TGTGCCAGCAGTCAGGGGTTCGAGCAGTACTTC.